What follows are 21 T cell receptor beta chains derived from one specimen sequenced in a study of blood T cells in healthy people across ages. Then a second PCR, running roughly 7 to 12 cycles, was carried out with a sample-barcoded 5' primer and a J-beta primer mix. MiXCR, run by TCRdb on the 5' RACE reads, gives a single entry per CDR3 protein. The data show about 540,000 distinct CDR3 sequences, around 24% seen once. This sample also appeared in a second study, on T cells of mothers and their children.

The sample taken for sequencing was blood. These receptors were taken from a boy between 10 and 17 years old in good health.

The chain recombines TRBV7-9 with TRBJ2-1, with a weak D call TRBD1 (5 bases). Trimming shortened V by 4 bases and J by 6 bases, and 16 bases separated the two germline ends. This CDR3 comprises 15 residues. Germline CDR1 SEHNR, CDR2 FQNEAQ (reference sequence). CDR3 loop: CASSSRLERGNEQFF. The CDR3 bases are TGTGCCAGCAGCTCCCGATTGGAAAGGGGCAATGAGCAGTTCTTC.

The sample holds a few counts of this clonotype. This chain uses TRBV28 with TRBJ2-7, with D tentatively TRBD2 (6 bases). The length of the CDR3 is 14 residues. CDR1 is MDHEN, CDR2 SYDVKM, per germline. The ends were cut back, 6 bases at V and 2 bases at J, with 14 bases in the middle. In nucleotides, the CDR3 is TGTGCCAGCAGGACCGGGACTTTCGCCTACGAGCAGTACTTC. This encodes CASRTGTFAYEQYF.

A note on this clonotype: The junction differs from germline at one of its ends, possibly a read error. In DNA, the CDR3 is TGTGCCACCAGTGACTTCCAAGAGATCCAGTACTTC. Translation gives CATSDFQEIQYF. The chain is built from TRBV24-1 and TRBJ2-5; D is uncertain. Germline CDR1 is KGHDR and CDR2 is SFDVKD. CDR3 length: 12 residues.

This clonotype turned up a few times. This chain joins TRBV28 and TRBJ2-7; TRBD1 agrees at 12 bases. The germline CDR1 and CDR2 sequences are MDHEN and SYDVKM. The CDR3 is 19 amino acids. Losses at the gene ends were 5 bases for V and 4 bases for J; bases not matched to a gene: 18. CDR3 residues: CASSGDRGPSGTLGYEQYF. The DNA for the CDR3 is TGTGCCAGCAGTGGGGACAGGGGGCCTAGCGGGACCTTGGGATACGAGCAGTACTTC.

This clonotype was counted ten times or more. This chain links TRBV7-2 with TRBJ2-7, with a weak D call TRBD2 (5 bases). Trimming cost V 1 base and J 7 bases, with 11 bases left between them. In germline, CDR1 is SGHTA, CDR2 FQGNSA. The CDR3 spans 13 residues. The CDR3 protein is CASSLVSEAEQYF. The CDR3 DNA sequence: TGTGCCAGCAGCTTAGTCTCGGAGGCAGAGCAGTACTTC.

The rearrangement uses TRBV7-2 and TRBJ2-7; D may be TRBD1 (7 bases). The CDR3 is 17 residues long. The germline V and J ends were trimmed by 1 base and 3 bases, with 19 bases remaining between them. Germline assignment: CDR1 SGHTA and CDR2 FQGNSA. CDR3 protein: CASSLGGGWQGGYEQYF. CDR3 DNA: TGTGCCAGCAGCTTAGGAGGGGGATGGCAGGGGGGCTACGAGCAGTACTTC.

This clonotype was observed a handful of times. The chain uses TRBV15 and TRBJ2-1, with D perhaps TRBD2 (5 bases). The CDR3 sequence is 14 residues long. V was shortened by 5 bases and J by 4 bases, with 12 bases between the two germline ends. Germline CDR1 LNHNV, CDR2 YYDKDF (reference sequence). The CDR3 loop is CATSLGRWYNEQFF. In DNA, the CDR3 is TGTGCCACCAGCCTAGGGAGATGGTACAATGAGCAGTTCTTC.

This clonotype showed up just a few times. The DNA of the CDR3 is TGTGCCAGCAGTTCGTCGACAGGGATGGAAGATACGCAGTATTTT. Translated, it gives CASSSSTGMEDTQYF. The genes are TRBV7-6 and TRBJ2-3; 7 positions match TRBD1. The V gene's germline CDR1 is SGHVS and CDR2 FNYEAQ. This CDR3 comprises 15 residues. The J segment lost 5 bases and the V segment lost 6 bases, leaving 11 bases of the junction unmatched.

V gene TRBV4-1 combines with J gene TRBJ2-5; 11 bases match TRBD2. After removal of 2 bases from V and 7 bases from J, the junction contained 12 bases not matched to a gene. The CDR3 runs to 17 residues. Per germline, CDR1 MGHRA and CDR2 YSYEKL. This CDR3 reads CASSQLLAGASQRTQYF. Here the CDR3 DNA reads TGCGCCAGCAGCCAATTACTAGCGGGAGCGTCCCAACGGACCCAGTACTTC.

The CDR3 DNA sequence: TGTGCCAGCAGCCCGCAAAACTCCTACGAGCAGTACTTC. Amino acids: CASSPQNSYEQYF. The chain uses TRBV14 and TRBJ2-7, with no clear D. V gave up 4 bases and J gave up 0 bases, with 7 bases separating them. CDR1 SGHDN and CDR2 FVKESK come from the germline V gene. The CDR3 loop spans 13 amino acids.

CDR3 residues: CASTPTGVNEKLFF. The CDR3 region has the DNA TGTGCCAGCACCCCGACAGGGGTTAATGAAAAACTGTTTTTT. The genes are TRBV2 and TRBJ1-4, with 8 nucleotides matching TRBD1. The CDR3 is made up of 14 amino acids. The germline CDR1 and CDR2 sequences are SNHLY and FYNNEI. Losses at the gene ends were 7 bases for V and 4 bases for J; bases not matched to a gene: 5. Together with reference TRBV2 and TRBJ1-4, the CDR3 gives the full variable domain: EPEVTQTPSHQVTQMGQEVILRCVPISNHLYFYWYRQILGQKVEFLVSFYNNEISEKSEIFDDQFSVERPDGSNFTLKIRSTKLEDSAMYFCASTPTGVNEKLFFGSGTQLSVL.

The CDR3 reads CASSFRGTGNTIYF. The CDR3 DNA follows: TGTGCCAGCAGTTTCCGGGGTACTGGAAACACCATATATTTT. The gene calls are TRBV12-3 or TRBV12-4 and TRBJ1-3, with unresolved D. Trimming cost V 3 bases and J 2 bases, with 8 bases left between them. The CDR3 is 14 amino acids.

Ten or more counts support this clonotype. V and J are TRBV7-2 and TRBJ2-5; 7 bases fit TRBD1. The CDR3 is 15 amino acids. Germline values: CDR1 SGHTA, CDR2 FQGNSA. The V gene end was trimmed by 4 bases and the J gene end by 5 bases; junction bases not matched to a gene: 10. For the CDR3, the DNA is TGTGCCAGCAGCTCCCAAGAAGGGGGCGGGGAGACCCAGTACTTC. It is translated as CASSSQEGGGETQYF.

This clonotype was found a few times. The CDR3 DNA sequence: TGTGCCAGCAAGGATTTAGGGAGGGCTGGGGCCAACGTCCTGACTTTC. Translation: CASKDLGRAGANVLTF. This chain uses TRBV12-3 or TRBV12-4 with TRBJ2-6; 7 positions match TRBD2. V gave up 7 bases and J gave up 2 bases; unmatched junction bases: 8. This CDR3 contains 16 residues.

This chain connects TRBV5-1 to TRBJ2-5, with D tentatively TRBD1 or TRBD2 (5 bases each). With 6 bases removed from V and 3 bases from J, the gap between germline ends came to 15 bases. CDR1 SGHRS and CDR2 YFSETQ come from the germline V gene. The CDR3 sequence is 14 residues long. CDR3: CASTHEGWEETQYF. The DNA for the CDR3 is TGCGCCAGCACCCACGAGGGGTGGGAAGAGACCCAGTACTTC.

The CDR3 protein is CASNRASGYNEQFF. The CDR3 coding sequence is TGTGCCAGCAACCGGGCTAGCGGATACAATGAGCAGTTCTTC. The chain uses TRBV28 and TRBJ2-1; 7 nucleotides align to TRBD2. V was pared by 7 bases and J by 4 bases, with 7 bases of the junction left unmatched. The CDR3 consists of 14 residues. The germline CDR1 and CDR2 sequences are MDHEN and SYDVKM.

The chain is built from TRBV20-1 and TRBJ2-3; the match to TRBD2 covers 10 bases. The CDR3 has 16 residues. CDR1 and CDR2 (germline): DFQATT, SNEGSKA (reference sequence). V lost 0 bases, J lost 2 bases, and 5 bases stayed unmatched. The CDR3 DNA reads TGCAGTGCTAGAGAAACTAGCGGGATATCCACAGATACGCAGTATTTT. This gives the protein CSARETSGISTDTQYF.

V usage is TRBV21-1 and J usage is TRBJ2-3; the D call of TRBD2 is as the table states it, not checked on the DNA. TRBV21-1 represents a pseudogene. This CDR3 is 17 amino acids long. The CDR3 spells CASSKEGLAGAGDTQYF. The CDR3 DNA reads as TGTGCCAGCAGCAAAGAGGGACTAGCGGGAGCAGGAGATACGCAGTATTTT.

This clonotype was seen more than once but under ten times. The gene calls are TRBV9 and TRBJ1-4; D is perhaps TRBD1 (6 bases). The V gene's germline CDR1 is SGDLS and CDR2 YYNGEE. The V end was cut by 2 bases, the J end by 2 bases, with 10 bases between. CDR3 size: 15 residues. The CDR3 here is CASSVRGATNEKLFF. Here the CDR3 DNA reads TGTGCCAGCAGCGTCCGGGGGGCTACTAATGAAAAACTGTTTTTT. Using reference TRBV9 and TRBJ1-4 for the parts outside the CDR3, the full variable domain is DSGVTQTPKHLITATGQRVTLRCSPRSGDLSVYWYQQSLDQGLQFLIQYYNGEERAKGNILERFSAQQFPDLHSELNLSSLELGDSALYFCASSVRGATNEKLFFGSGTQLSVL.

The V and J genes are TRBV15 and TRBJ2-1; 9 nucleotides match TRBD2. V shed 1 base, J shed 7 bases, and the junction held 11 bases outside the gene matches. Per the germline V gene, CDR1 is LNHNV and CDR2 is YYDKDF (reference sequence). The CDR3 runs to 17 residues. The CDR3 reads CATSRGWRGGMVNEQFF. Here the CDR3 DNA reads TGTGCCACCAGCAGAGGGTGGCGGGGGGGAATGGTAAATGAGCAGTTCTTC.

The J gene is TRBJ1-2, the V gene TRBV6-5; tentative D call: TRBD1 (5 bases). The V end lost 6 bases, the J end lost 2 bases, and 10 bases lay between the germline ends. This CDR3 comprises 13 residues. Germline V gene lookup returns CDR1 MNHEY and CDR2 SVGAGI. The CDR3 is CASRPQANYGYTF. CDR3 coding DNA: TGTGCCAGCAGACCACAGGCGAACTATGGCTACACCTTC.